This TCR beta chain stems from a study of post-analysis software for immune sequencing data. General study findings and limits: Comparison of patients with controls showed five TRBV segments more frequent in patients, TRBV5-6, TRBV5-1 and TRBV20-1 among them.

Presence of unique molecular identifiers characterized the TCR beta cDNA libraries. TCRdb re-analysed the PCR reads in MiXCR, keeping a single row per CDR3 protein. Among roughly 540,000 distinct CDR3 sequences, around 36% were seen once, and the ten largest hold approximately 5.4%. In germline, CDR1 is SGHTA, CDR2 FQGTGA. The CDR3 is made up of 13 amino acids. The trim removed 4 bases at V and 6 bases at J, leaving 3 bases unmatched. This clonotype has only a few counts. The antigen remains unidentified. This chain connects TRBV7-3 to TRBJ2-1, with TRBD2 matching over 7 bases. The TCR sequence derives from a girl aged 2-17 years with multiple sclerosis. The sequencing input was blood. Here the CDR3 reads CASSSTGGNEQFF. CDR3 nucleotide sequence: TGTGCCAGCAGCTCGACGGGGGGCAATGAGCAGTTCTTC. Full variable domain (rest looked up from reference TRBV7-3 and TRBJ2-1): GAGVSQTPSNKVTEKGKYVELRCDPISGHTALYWYRQSLGQGPEFLIYFQGTGAADDSGLPNDRFFAVRPEGSVSTLKIQRTERGDSAVYLCASSSTGGNEQFFGPGTRLTVL.